This T cell receptor (beta chain) emerged from a study of cytomegalovirus exposure and HLA in healthy donors. Worth noting for this clone: No antigen is known for it.

Study results and limitations: A likely sequencing artifact accounted for one observed cluster of highly shared sequence variants. TCR beta sequences reportedly predicted most subjects' HLA-A and HLA-B alleles accurately. Three chains linked to CMV were shown in vitro to be specific for CMV antigens.

V was trimmed by 5 bases and J by 3 bases, leaving 17 bases between them. Germline V gene data show CDR1 as MNHEY and CDR2 as SMNVEV (reference sequence). CDR3 length equals 15 residues. Both 60 Vbeta primers and 13 Jbeta primers went into the PCR. Authors' methods: Approximately 9.9 million of tens of millions of unique TCR beta chains were shared, per a later count. Libraries were prepared by immunoSEQ multiplex PCR; TCRdb keeps only in-frame clonotypes and omits some of them. Clone size and the V and J calls come from that table; the DNA yielded D and trimming. The sample includes under 200,000 clones, over 70% seen only once; the top ten take roughly 1.4%.

The clonotype was recovered from a man in his fifties or sixties in good health and CMV-seropositive. The J gene is TRBJ2-7, the V gene TRBV27; D is unclear. The sample was PBMCs. The chain's CDR3 is CASSREAFQSYEQYF. The CDR3 bases are TGTGCCAGCAGTCGAGAGGCCTTCCAAAGCTACGAGCAGTACTTC.